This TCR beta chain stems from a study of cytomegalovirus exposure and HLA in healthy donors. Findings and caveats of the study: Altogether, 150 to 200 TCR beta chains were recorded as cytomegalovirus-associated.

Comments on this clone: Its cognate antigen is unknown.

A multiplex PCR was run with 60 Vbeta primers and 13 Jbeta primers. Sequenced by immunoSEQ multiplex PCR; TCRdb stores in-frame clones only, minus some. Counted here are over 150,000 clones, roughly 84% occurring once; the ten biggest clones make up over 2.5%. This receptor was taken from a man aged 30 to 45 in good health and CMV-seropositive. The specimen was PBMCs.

CDR3 bases: TGTGCCAGCAGTTTACGGGTTCTAACACTCCCCTACAATGAGCAGTTCTTC. Its translation is CASSLRVLTLPYNEQFF. The V gene is TRBV27, the J gene TRBJ2-1, with unresolved D. This CDR3 comprises 17 residues. Trimming took 2 bases from V and 2 from J, leaving 16 bases between them. Germline loops: CDR1 MNHEY, CDR2 SMNVEV (reference sequence).